This is a list of T cell receptor beta chains from one sample in a study of cytomegalovirus exposure and HLA in healthy donors. Profiled with immunoSEQ multiplex PCR; TCRdb holds only in-frame clones, not every one. Counted here are 95,000 to 100,000 clones, 65% to 85% occurring once; the ten biggest clones make up roughly 2%. The material sequenced was PBMCs. These receptors came from a woman in her thirties or forties in good health and CMV-seronegative. CDR3s leave out the opening cysteine and the closing phenylalanine or tryptophan. Each record gives: V gene, clone size, D gene, CDR3 protein. A D gene is named only where the DNA matches it firmly. Clone size is shown for a subset of rows, as once, few, many or a class of expanded clone.

TRBV15 once - ATSRGGGDQPQH
TRBV6-1 - - ASSEVRSGNTIY
TRBV7-2 - - ASSRRHSTNEKLF
TRBV10-2 - - ASGGGALTNTGELF
TRBV9 - - ASSVTGSSYEQY
TRBV6-5 few TRBD1 ASSYSEAGGSYEQY
TRBV28 few - ASRVGTGAPLT
TRBV28 - - ASSFEAGKQY
TRBV9 - TRBD2 ASSVGLKAGGLDEQY
TRBV7-2 - - ASSPNRVTGELF
TRBV18 - - ASSPSERFRTGELF
TRBV5-1 - TRBD2 ASSPGLAVDEQF